This T cell receptor (beta chain) was sequenced in a study of blood T cell repertoires in COVID-19. Per germline, CDR1 DFQATT and CDR2 SNEGSKA (reference sequence). The CDR3 covers 13 residues. Trimming removed 3 bases from V and 2 bases from J, with 7 bases in between. In the original analysis: Reference gene primer amplification gave estimated nucleated cell counts. Profiled with immunoSEQ multiplex PCR; TCRdb holds only in-frame clones, not every one. Clone size and V and J calls were adopted from that table, with D and trimming inferred from the DNA. The sample holds about 310,000 clones, around 90% seen once.

The V gene is TRBV20-1, the J gene TRBJ2-2, with D maybe TRBD2 (5 bases). The clonotype was recovered from a man aged 45-60 years with active or convalescent COVID-19. Input material: peripheral blood. Written as DNA, the CDR3 is TGCAGTGCTAGTCCGGGAAACACCGGGGAGCTGTTTTTT. Translation gives CSASPGNTGELFF.